This T cell receptor beta chain originates from a study of cytomegalovirus exposure and HLA in healthy donors. The study ran its PCR with 60 Vbeta and 13 Jbeta primers. TCRdb's copy holds only in-frame clones and misses some; the assay was immunoSEQ multiplex PCR. Of about 170,000 clones in the sample, approximately 71% are singletons; the top ten hold approximately 5.6%. A few counts support this clone. Material for sequencing was PBMCs. The TCR was taken from a woman aged 18-29 years in good health and CMV-seropositive.

CDR3 residues: CASITRGPTSTDTQYF. As DNA, the CDR3 is TGTGCCAGCATCACAAGGGGGCCCACTAGCACAGATACGCAGTATTTT. The rearrangement uses TRBV21-1 and TRBJ2-3; whether TRBD1, the table's D call, matches the DNA was not checked. TRBV21-1 is an annotated pseudogene. This CDR3 region has 16 residues.